This TCR beta chain comes out of a study of technical replicates of blood from several donors. Assay: immunoSEQ multiplex PCR; the TCRdb copy retains only in-frame clones and omits some. The sample holds some 80,000 clones, nearly 97% seen once. Trimming stripped 2 bases from V and 4 bases from J, with 12 bases between. CDR3 length: 14 amino acids. Germline assignment: CDR1 LNHDA and CDR2 SQIVND (reference sequence). The chain links TRBV19 to TRBJ2-7, with D uncertain. This TCR was sampled from a human donor in good health. The sequenced material came from T cells isolated from PBMCs. CDR3 amino acids: CASSISLVDYEQYF. In DNA form, the CDR3 reads TGTGCCAGTAGTATAAGTCTAGTGGATTACGAGCAGTACTTC.